This T cell receptor beta chain was captured in a study of T cells in Graves' hyperthyroidism and ophthalmopathy. This clonotype was detected ten times or more. TCR beta CDR3 regions were amplified from RNA transcripts. TCR CDR3 underwent first-round RT-PCR with the HTBI primer set. One entry per CDR3 protein, called by TCRdb with MiXCR from the multiplex PCR reads. The sample holds about 370,000 distinct CDR3 sequences, 13% to 15% seen once. The germline CDR1 and CDR2 sequences are SGHRS and YFSETQ. V was pared by 7 bases and J by 7 bases, with 18 bases between. The CDR3 has 14 residues. Sample: blood. The sequence came from a woman aged 55 to 70 with Graves' ophthalmopathy. This chain uses TRBV5-1 with TRBJ2-1; D might be TRBD2 (6 bases). The CDR3: CASADPEAGNEQFF. The CDR3 DNA sequence: TGCGCCAGCGCAGACCCAGAGGCGGGGAATGAGCAGTTCTTC.